This T cell receptor (beta chain) was found in a study of T cells in Graves' hyperthyroidism and ophthalmopathy. At the level of the study: Upon initial diagnosis and before any treatment, peripheral blood was collected.

Germline V gene data show CDR1 as LNHDA and CDR2 as SQIVND (reference sequence). Trimming left V 9 bases short and J 4 bases short, with 12 bases between. The CDR3 totals 13 residues. Researchers amplified the TCR beta CDR3 regions from RNA transcripts. Carried out on the TCR CDR3, a first-round RT-PCR used the HTBI primer set. MiXCR was run by TCRdb on the multiplex PCR reads, yielding one entry per CDR3 protein. The data contain a few hundred thousand distinct CDR3 sequences, 20% of them singletons. The study excluded patients with uncontrolled infection, other autoimmune disease, pregnancy or lactation.

Sequenced input: blood. This chain connects TRBV19 to TRBJ2-2; D is possibly TRBD1 (6 bases). The sequence derives from a man younger than 30 with Graves' hyperthyroidism. This CDR3 is CASLRGSTGELFF. Written as DNA, the CDR3 is TGTGCCAGCCTAAGGGGGTCCACCGGGGAGCTGTTTTTT.